A single sample is the source of the 28 T cell receptor beta chains below, sequenced in a study of early T cells in non-severe SARS-CoV-2 infection. TCRdb redid the calling of the 5' RACE reads with MiXCR, one entry per CDR3 protein. This sample has about 98,000 distinct CDR3 sequences, with around 10% found just once. The sample consisted of whole blood. The source of these receptors is an adult who was a healthcare worker with PCR-confirmed SARS-CoV-2 infection or an uninfected control (not recorded which).

This clonotype was recorded at least ten times. The chain couples TRBV7-9 to TRBJ1-2, with TRBD1 as a possible D gene (6 bases). Trimming stripped 5 bases from V and 5 bases from J, with 18 bases between. The germline gives CDR1 SEHNR, CDR2 FQNEAQ (reference sequence). This CDR3 has 15 amino acids. CDR3 nucleotide sequence: TGTGCCAGCAGCCCACAGAGGGGGGGTGTTTATGGCTACACCTTC. Protein: CASSPQRGGVYGYTF.

The V and J genes are TRBV2 and TRBJ2-3, with 8 bases identical to TRBD1. The CDR3 consists of 15 residues. Losses at the gene ends were 2 bases for V and 6 bases for J; bases not matched to a gene: 7. Germline CDR1 is SNHLY and CDR2 is FYNNEI. CDR3 DNA: TGTGCCAGCAGTGAAAGGACAGGGAATTCGGATACGCAGTATTTT. Translating it yields CASSERTGNSDTQYF.

The gene calls are TRBV5-4 and TRBJ1-4, with D tentatively TRBD1 (5 bases). Trimming removed 0 bases from V and 8 bases from J, with 17 bases in between. This CDR3 region has 16 residues. CDR1 SGHNT and CDR2 YYREEE come from the germline V gene (reference sequence). This chain's CDR3 is CASSLGGTAGVEKLFF. CDR3 DNA sequence: TGTGCCAGCAGCTTGGGTGGGACCGCGGGCGTGGAAAAACTGTTTTTT.

This rearrangement joins TRBV20-1 to TRBJ2-7, with a weak D call TRBD1 (6 bases). The germline V gene encodes CDR1 DFQATT and CDR2 SNEGSKA (reference sequence). The CDR3 is 11 amino acids. The V end was cut by 7 bases, the J end by 0 bases, with 7 bases between. The CDR3 here is CSEGDSYEQYF. Here the CDR3 DNA reads TGCAGTGAGGGGGACTCCTACGAGCAGTACTTC.

The V and J genes are TRBV27 and TRBJ1-1; D gene unclear. Germline CDR1 reads MNHEY; CDR2 reads SMNVEV (reference sequence). This CDR3 contains 14 residues. Deletions cut 3 bases from V and 0 bases from J, with 8 bases between. The CDR3 protein is CASSFGAMNTEAFF. The CDR3 DNA is TGTGCCAGCAGTTTTGGCGCCATGAACACTGAAGCTTTCTTT.

This clonotype was found many times. The chain uses TRBV5-1 and TRBJ1-1; 7 bases are a match to TRBD1. CDR3 size: 16 residues. Per the germline V gene, CDR1 is SGHRS and CDR2 is YFSETQ. The junction had 13 bases not matched to a gene; V was cut back by 4 bases and J by 4 bases. CDR3 sequence: CASSPTGNLEGTEAFF. The DNA for the CDR3 is TGCGCCAGCAGCCCGACAGGGAACCTTGAGGGCACTGAAGCTTTCTTT. The variable domain in full, completed from reference TRBV5-1 and TRBJ1-1, reads KAGVTQTPRYLIKTRGQQVTLSCSPISGHRSVSWYQQTPGQGLQFLFEYFSETQRNKGNFPGRFSGRQFSNSRSEMNVSTLELGDSALYLCASSPTGNLEGTEAFFGQGTRLTVV.

The genes are TRBV9 and TRBJ2-7; 7 bases are a match to TRBD1. Unmatched junction bases numbered 9, after V lost 4 bases and J lost 2 bases. The CDR3 spans 15 residues. The germline gives CDR1 SGDLS, CDR2 YYNGEE. CDR3 region: CASSPGDSLTYEQYF. As DNA, the CDR3 is TGTGCCAGCAGCCCAGGGGACAGCCTGACCTACGAGCAGTACTTC.

This clonotype was picked up many times. This chain links TRBV10-2 with TRBJ2-7, with unresolved D. CDR1 WSHSY and CDR2 SAAADI come from the germline V gene. CDR3 size: 14 residues. V was clipped by 6 bases and J by 3 bases, with 15 bases between them. The chain's CDR3 is CASRDSGRYYEQYF. In DNA, the CDR3 is TGCGCCAGCAGAGACTCCGGGCGTTACTACGAGCAGTACTTC.

This chain links TRBV7-2 with TRBJ2-7, with 10 bases fitting TRBD2. Trimming cost V 5 bases and J 3 bases; bases outside gene matches: 4. Germline-derived CDR1 and CDR2 are SGHTA and FQGNSA. This CDR3 is 14 amino acids long. CDR3 amino acids: CASSTRTSGYEQYF. The CDR3, as DNA: TGTGCCAGCAGCACGCGGACTAGCGGCTACGAGCAGTACTTC.

This clonotype was seen only a few times. CDR3 loop: CASSHTGSNTGELFF. The CDR3 coding sequence is TGTGCCAGCAGCCATACAGGGTCGAACACCGGGGAGCTGTTTTTT. This chain links TRBV3-1 with TRBJ2-2; a weak D match, TRBD1 (6 bases). This CDR3 contains 15 residues. The germline V gene has CDR1 LGHDT and CDR2 YNNKEL (reference sequence). The V end lost 3 bases, the J end lost 0 bases, and 8 bases lay between the germline ends. The complete variable domain, with remaining parts taken from reference TRBV3-1 and TRBJ2-2, reads DTAVSQTPKYLVTQMGNDKSIKCEQNLGHDTMYWYKQDSKKFLKIMFSYNNKELIINETVPNRFSPKSPDKAHLNLHINSLELGDSAVYFCASSHTGSNTGELFFGEGSRLTVL.

This clonotype occurred a few times. This chain uses TRBV28 with TRBJ1-1; unclear D gene. V gave up 7 bases and J gave up 2 bases, with 5 bases separating them. The CDR3 extends over 11 amino acids. The germline V gene encodes CDR1 MDHEN and CDR2 SYDVKM. The CDR3 coding sequence is TGTGCCAGCAACTCCAACACTGAAGCTTTCTTT. Its translation: CASNSNTEAFF.

V usage is TRBV28 and J usage is TRBJ1-1; D remains ambiguous. From germline, CDR1 is MDHEN and CDR2 SYDVKM. Trimming took 2 bases from V and 11 from J, leaving 18 bases between them. The CDR3 has 14 amino acids. The CDR3 is CASSLPNRRGAAFF. The CDR3 DNA reads TGTGCCAGCAGTTTACCGAATCGCCGAGGCGCGGCTTTCTTT.

The chain carries TRBV18 and TRBJ1-5; possible D gene TRBD1, 6 bases. The germline V gene has CDR1 KGHSH and CDR2 LQKENI. This CDR3 is 15 amino acids long. Trimming shortened V by 2 bases and J by 3 bases, and 11 bases separated the two germline ends. CDR3 residues: CASSPVDRPNQPQHF. CDR3 sequence (DNA): TGTGCCAGCTCACCAGTCGACAGGCCCAATCAGCCCCAGCATTTT.

A few counts support this clonotype. The rearrangement uses TRBV6-1 and TRBJ1-2; D is unresolved. Germline V gives CDR1 MNHNS, CDR2 SASEGT. Trimming cost V 1 base and J 1 base, with 4 bases left between them. This CDR3 is 13 amino acids long. The CDR3 DNA reads as TGTGCCAGCAGTGAAGTGAATAACTATGGCTACACCTTC. This codes for CASSEVNNYGYTF.

This clonotype was picked up a small number of times. The chain links TRBV28 to TRBJ2-5; D remains ambiguous. Germline-derived CDR1 and CDR2 are MDHEN and SYDVKM. Trimming pared 7 bases from V and 5 bases from J, leaving 11 bases between. CDR3 size: 12 residues. CDR3 nucleotide sequence: TGTGCCAGCACCCTGTTCGGGGAGACCCAGTACTTC. As protein: CASTLFGETQYF.

V is TRBV18 and J is TRBJ2-3; D may be TRBD1 (6 bases). Trimming removed 2 bases from V and 6 bases from J, with 9 bases in between. Germline V gives CDR1 KGHSH, CDR2 LQKENI. This CDR3 is built from 13 residues. CDR3 coding DNA: TGTGCCAGCTCACCAGAGGGGGTCGATACGCAGTATTTT. Translated, it gives CASSPEGVDTQYF.

This rearrangement joins TRBV19 to TRBJ2-1; TRBD1 matches at 9 bases. The CDR3 is 13 amino acids. The V gene end was trimmed by 7 bases and the J gene end by 9 bases; junction bases not matched to a gene: 7. CDR1 and CDR2 from the germline V gene are LNHDA and SQIVND (reference sequence). The CDR3 bases are TGTGCCAGTATTTTGACAGGGGGAGGTGAGCAGTTCTTC. Translation: CASILTGGGEQFF. Using reference TRBV19 and TRBJ2-1 for the parts outside the CDR3, the full variable domain is DGGITQSPKYLFRKEGQNVTLSCEQNLNHDAMYWYRQDPGQGLRLIYYSQIVNDFQKGDIAEGYSVSREKKESFPLTVTSAQKNPTAFYLCASILTGGGEQFFGPGTRLTVL.

Ten or more counts support this clonotype. The V and J genes are TRBV7-3 and TRBJ1-1, with D unresolved. V lost 4 bases to trimming and J lost 3 bases, with 12 bases between them. CDR3 length: 14 residues. Looked up from germline, CDR1 is SGHTA and CDR2 is FQGTGA. The CDR3 protein is CASSSRREDTEAFF. As DNA, the CDR3 is TGTGCCAGCAGCTCCCGAAGGGAGGACACTGAAGCTTTCTTT.

This clonotype was counted only a few times. The rearrangement joins TRBV12-3 or TRBV12-4 to TRBJ2-5; 10 positions agree with TRBD1. CDR3 length equals 16 residues. Unmatched junction bases numbered 10, after V lost 6 bases and J lost 3 bases. This chain's CDR3 is CASSPWTGGVEETQYF. CDR3 in DNA: TGTGCCAGCAGCCCTTGGACAGGGGGAGTAGAAGAGACCCAGTACTTC.

This clonotype was seen only a few times. The chain recombines TRBV27 with TRBJ2-2; D remains ambiguous. The length of the CDR3 is 16 residues. The germline V gene has CDR1 MNHEY and CDR2 SMNVEV (reference sequence). Trimming left V 5 bases short and J 7 bases short, with 20 bases between. The DNA of the CDR3 is TGTGCCAGCAGTCCCCGGTGGAACTTTGAGATCGGGGAGCTGTTTTTT. Its translation is CASSPRWNFEIGELFF.

At least ten counts were recorded for this clonotype. The chain joins TRBV5-1 to TRBJ2-5, with 10 nucleotides matching TRBD2. J was trimmed by 5 bases and V by 0 bases; bases with no gene match: 4. Looked up from germline, CDR1 is SGHRS and CDR2 is YFSETQ. The CDR3 has 15 amino acids. CDR3 sequence (DNA): TGCGCCAGCAGCTTGGCCGGGACTAGCGCGGAGACCCAGTACTTC. It translates to CASSLAGTSAETQYF.

Only a few counts were recorded for this clonotype. The J gene is TRBJ2-7, the V gene TRBV5-6, with D unclear. The length of the CDR3 is 12 residues. V was shortened by 2 bases and J by 2 bases, with 5 bases between the two germline ends. Germline V gene lookup returns CDR1 SGHDT and CDR2 YYEEEE. DNA for the CDR3: TGTGCCAGCAGCTTATACGCCTACGAGCAGTACTTC. It is translated as CASSLYAYEQYF.

This clonotype was counted between two and nine times. This chain links TRBV6-1 with TRBJ1-2; D not resolved. This CDR3 region has 14 residues. Germline CDR1 MNHNS, CDR2 SASEGT. V was cut by 7 bases and J by 4 bases, with 16 bases left in between. The CDR3 spells CASNLEERVYGYTF. DNA of the CDR3: TGTGCCAGCAATCTAGAGGAGCGGGTCTATGGCTACACCTTC.

In this sample, this clonotype turned up many times. The chain employs TRBV18 and TRBJ1-6; TRBD1 agrees at 8 bases. V shed 3 bases and J 6 bases; nucleotides not matched to a gene: 1. Per the germline V gene, CDR1 is KGHSH and CDR2 is LQKENI. The CDR3 has 14 residues. This chain's CDR3 is CASSPDRANSPLHF. CDR3 coding DNA: TGTGCCAGCTCACCGGACAGGGCTAATTCACCCCTCCACTTT.

This clonotype was detected only a few times. The V and J genes are TRBV6-6 and TRBJ2-2; 8 bases map to TRBD1. After removal of 8 bases from V and 4 bases from J, the junction contained 12 bases not matched to a gene. Germline V lookup: CDR1 MNHNY, CDR2 SVGAGI (reference sequence). The CDR3 spans 16 residues. The CDR3 reads CASSFTGGRVTGELFF. In DNA, the CDR3 is TGTGCCAGCTCTTTTACAGGGGGTCGAGTCACCGGGGAGCTGTTTTTT.

This clonotype was seen more than once but under ten times. V and J are TRBV20-1 and TRBJ1-5; TRBD1 matches at 8 bases. V lost 6 bases to trimming and J lost 3 bases; unmatched junction nucleotides: 4. The germline V gene encodes CDR1 DFQATT and CDR2 SNEGSKA (reference sequence). The CDR3 is made up of 13 amino acids. The CDR3, as DNA: TGCAGTGCCCCGGACAGGGCCAATCAGCCCCAGCATTTT. Amino acid sequence: CSAPDRANQPQHF.

The V and J genes are TRBV21-1 and TRBJ2-7. TRBV21-1 is deemed a pseudogene. This CDR3 has 12 amino acids. CDR3 protein: CASSPELCEQYF. CDR3 in DNA: TGTGCCAGCAGCCCTGAGTTATGCGAGCAGTACTTC.

The rearrangement uses TRBV7-9 and TRBJ1-1; 9 bases align to TRBD1. The CDR3 runs 19 residues. V shed 0 bases and J 1 base; nucleotides not matched to a gene: 12. The germline V gene encodes CDR1 SEHNR and CDR2 FQNEAQ (reference sequence). CDR3 loop: CASSLAPTGGRHRNTEAFF. CDR3 nucleotides: TGTGCCAGCAGCTTAGCCCCGACAGGGGGTCGCCATCGGAACACTGAAGCTTTCTTT.